The present TCR beta chain was sequenced within a study of OX40 agonist ivuxolimab in advanced cancers. The data were produced by immunoSEQ multiplex PCR, yet TCRdb's version contains in-frame clones alone and is incomplete. This sample has some 80,000 clones, with just under 90% found just once. The germline V and J ends were trimmed by 3 bases and 3 bases, with 18 bases remaining between them. The CDR3 runs 17 residues. Germline CDR1 MGHRA, CDR2 YSYEKL. The chain carries TRBV4-1 and TRBJ1-5; tentative D call: TRBD1 (5 bases). The receptor comes from an adult with an advanced solid tumor such as melanoma, head and neck, liver or kidney cancer. The sequencing used CD4+ or CD8+ T cells sorted from blood, collected in a trial of the OX40 agonist ivuxolimab. CDR3 DNA: TGCGCCAGCAGCCATCCAGGAGCGACCAGGGACAATCAGCCCCAGCATTTT. Encoded protein: CASSHPGATRDNQPQHF.